A single sample is the source of the 27 T cell receptor beta chains below, sequenced in a study of regulatory dendritic cells for organ transplantation. Clones were sequenced by immunoSEQ multiplex PCR, and TCRdb holds only the in-frame ones, with some missing. Of about 34,000 clones detected, roughly 91% appear once; the ten largest clones hold just over 0.06%. Input material: naive CD4+ T cells from blood. The subset here: CD45RA+ naive T cells. Receptor source: a human donor in good health.

This clone showed up just once. This sequence joins TRBV28 and TRBJ2-7, with a tentative D call TRBD1 (6 bases). The germline V gene encodes CDR1 MDHEN and CDR2 SYDVKM. Trimming pared 2 bases from V and 3 bases from J, leaving 14 bases between. This CDR3 is built from 15 residues. The CDR3, as DNA: TGTGCCAGCAGTTTAATAGGAGACAGGATCTACGAGCAGTACTTC. This encodes CASSLIGDRIYEQYF.

The rearrangement uses TRBV7-2 and TRBJ2-7, with D perhaps assigned TRBD1 or TRBD2 (5 bases each). In germline, CDR1 is SGHTA, CDR2 FQGNSA. The CDR3 is made up of 16 amino acids. V shed 2 bases and J shed 0 bases, with 14 bases lying between them. This CDR3 is CASSLTGAVHSYEQYF. Here the CDR3 DNA reads TGTGCCAGCAGCTTAACCGGGGCAGTTCACTCCTACGAGCAGTACTTC.

The chain carries TRBV9 and TRBJ2-6; perhaps D is TRBD1 or TRBD2 (5 bases each). Trimming took 4 bases from V and 0 from J, leaving 14 bases between them. The CDR3 runs to 17 residues. CDR1 is SGDLS, CDR2 YYNGEE, per germline. The DNA of the CDR3 is TGTGCCAGCAGCTTTCGGGACGGAGCCTCTGGGGCCAACGTCCTGACTTTC. Translated, it gives CASSFRDGASGANVLTF.

The rearrangement uses TRBV2 and TRBJ1-5; D is uncertain. Germline V gene sequence: CDR1 SNHLY, CDR2 FYNNEI. V was cut by 7 bases and J by 7 bases, with 14 bases left in between. The length of the CDR3 is 13 residues. DNA of the CDR3: TGTGCCAGCAATTGGGAGGCCGAACAGCCCCAGCATTTT. This codes for CASNWEAEQPQHF.

The chain combines TRBV7-9 with TRBJ1-3; D possibly corresponds to TRBD1 (5 bases). V lost 5 bases and J 3 bases, leaving 8 bases between the germline ends. The CDR3 runs 13 residues. Germline CDR1 is SEHNR and CDR2 is FQNEAQ (reference sequence). In DNA form, the CDR3 reads TGTGCCAGCAGCCTGACAGATGGAAACACCATATATTTT. As protein: CASSLTDGNTIYF.

V gene TRBV15 combines with J gene TRBJ1-6, with a tentative D call TRBD1 (5 bases). Germline values: CDR1 LNHNV, CDR2 YYDKDF (reference sequence). The germline V and J ends were trimmed by 2 bases and 10 bases, with 18 bases remaining between them. The CDR3 has 16 residues. CDR3 protein: CATSRSWRDPWSPLHF. The CDR3, as DNA: TGTGCCACCAGCAGATCTTGGCGGGACCCTTGGTCACCCCTCCACTTT.

The chain has TRBV6-1 and TRBJ1-1; D possibly corresponds to TRBD1 (6 bases). Deletions cut 4 bases from V and 7 bases from J, with 19 bases between. Germline V CDR1 and CDR2: MNHNS, SASEGT. The CDR3 is 15 amino acids. The CDR3 coding sequence is TGTGCCAGCAGTGGGGGGACAAGGTCTAGGGATGAAGCTTTCTTT. This codes for CASSGGTRSRDEAFF.

The chain employs TRBV19 and TRBJ2-3, with a possible D match to TRBD1 (6 bases). CDR1 is LNHDA and CDR2 is SQIVND in the germline V gene (reference sequence). V was trimmed by 10 bases and J by 6 bases, leaving 17 bases between them. This CDR3 contains 13 residues. This chain's CDR3 is CATTRQRGDTQYF. The CDR3 coding sequence is TGTGCCACCACTCGACAGAGGGGGGATACGCAGTATTTT.

This sequence joins TRBV7-2 and TRBJ2-7, with D perhaps TRBD1 or TRBD2 (5 bases each). This CDR3 is 14 amino acids long. The germline gives CDR1 SGHTA, CDR2 FQGNSA. Trimming shortened V by 4 bases and J by 3 bases, and 13 bases separated the two germline ends. CDR3 bases: TGTGCCAGCAGCTCCGGGGCGCTATTCTACGAGCAGTACTTC. This gives the protein CASSSGALFYEQYF.

The rearrangement uses TRBV5-1 and TRBJ2-2; D not certain. V was cut by 0 bases and J by 3 bases, with 12 bases left in between. The CDR3 totals 16 residues. Germline values: CDR1 SGHRS, CDR2 YFSETQ. The CDR3, as DNA: TGCGCCAGCAGCTTGGTTGTGGGTTCTTACACCGGGGAGCTGTTTTTT. As protein: CASSLVVGSYTGELFF.

The chain combines TRBV20-1 with TRBJ2-3; D unresolved. The CDR3 spans 11 residues. With 2 bases removed from V and 9 bases from J, the gap between germline ends came to 9 bases. CDR1 DFQATT and CDR2 SNEGSKA come from the germline V gene (reference sequence). CDR3 DNA sequence: TGCAGTGCTAGATTAGCAAGAACGCAGTATTTT. This translates into CSARLARTQYF.

The chain has TRBV6-6 and TRBJ1-4, with unresolved D. Germline V lookup: CDR1 MNHNY, CDR2 SVGAGI (reference sequence). V was pared by 10 bases and J by 3 bases, with 15 bases between. The CDR3 has 14 residues. The CDR3 here is CAIAGEDPNEKLFF. CDR3 DNA: TGTGCCATCGCTGGGGAGGATCCTAATGAAAAACTGTTTTTT.

V is TRBV5-4 and J is TRBJ1-4; 11 bases are shared with TRBD1. V gave up 6 bases and J gave up 7 bases; unmatched junction bases: 11. Germline assignment: CDR1 SGHNT and CDR2 YYREEE (reference sequence). The CDR3 contains 16 residues. The chain's CDR3 is CASTIKTGTGGEKLFF. CDR3 coding DNA: TGTGCCAGCACCATAAAGACCGGGACAGGGGGTGAAAAACTGTTTTTT.

This clone was counted once. The chain links TRBV19 to TRBJ2-1, with TRBD2 identical over 7 bases. The germline gives CDR1 LNHDA, CDR2 SQIVND (reference sequence). J lost 10 bases, V lost 8 bases, and 14 bases had no gene match. The CDR3 has 14 amino acids. The DNA of the CDR3 is TGTGCCAGTTTCTCCGGGACTACGGGCGGCGAGCAGTTCTTC. Translating gives CASFSGTTGGEQFF. Looking up the rest from reference TRBV19 and TRBJ2-1 gives the full variable domain: DGGITQSPKYLFRKEGQNVTLSCEQNLNHDAMYWYRQDPGQGLRLIYYSQIVNDFQKGDIAEGYSVSREKKESFPLTVTSAQKNPTAFYLCASFSGTTGGEQFFGPGTRLTVL.

This clone was found once. The chain is built from TRBV30 and TRBJ2-5; no clear D. The V end lost 1 base, the J end lost 5 bases, and 14 bases lay between the germline ends. Germline V gene data show CDR1 as GTSNPN and CDR2 as SVGIG (reference sequence). CDR3 length equals 14 residues. The CDR3 here is CAWSEGYAGETQYF. In DNA, the CDR3 is TGTGCCTGGAGTGAGGGATACGCAGGCGAGACCCAGTACTTC.

V and J are TRBV6-6 and TRBJ1-1, with D perhaps TRBD1 (5 bases). The germline CDR1 and CDR2 sequences are MNHNY and SVGAGI (reference sequence). The germline V and J ends were trimmed by 11 bases and 2 bases, with 12 bases remaining between them. This CDR3 spans 12 amino acids. The CDR3 sequence: CAGRGGNTEAFF. The DNA of the CDR3 is TGTGCCGGGAGGGGAGGAAACACTGAAGCTTTCTTT.

The table lists this clone with a count of one. The chain is built from TRBV27 and TRBJ2-7; 8 bases align to TRBD2. V lost 5 bases to trimming and J lost 6 bases; unmatched junction nucleotides: 15. The CDR3 sequence is 16 residues long. CDR1 and CDR2 (germline): MNHEY, SMNVEV (reference sequence). The CDR3 sequence is CASSHRGGARSGEQYF. The CDR3 DNA reads TGTGCCAGCAGTCACCGGGGGGGGGCCCGGTCTGGCGAGCAGTACTTC.

The genes are TRBV7-6 and TRBJ2-3, with 11 bases aligning to TRBD2. The V gene's germline CDR1 is SGHVS and CDR2 FNYEAQ. The CDR3 sequence is 18 residues long. Trimming took 3 bases from V and 2 from J; bases not matched to a gene: 10. Here the CDR3 DNA reads TGTGCCAGCAGCTTGCGGTCCCTAGCGGGAGGTTCCACAGATACGCAGTATTTT. It is translated as CASSLRSLAGGSTDTQYF.

J is TRBJ1-1 and V is TRBV6-5; 8 bases match TRBD1. Unmatched junction bases numbered 2, after V lost 4 bases and J lost 10 bases. Per germline, CDR1 MNHEY and CDR2 SVGAGI. The CDR3 is 11 amino acids. This CDR3 is CASSFRGRAFF. The CDR3 bases are TGTGCCAGCAGTTTCAGGGGGCGAGCTTTCTTT.

This clone was recorded only once. The J gene is TRBJ1-4, the V gene TRBV7-8; D is undetermined. Trimming left V 0 bases short and J 4 bases short, with 3 bases between. This CDR3 is 13 amino acids long. Germline-derived CDR1 and CDR2 are SGHVS and FQNEAQ. The CDR3 loop is CASSLALNEKLFF. CDR3 DNA sequence: TGTGCCAGCAGCTTAGCTCTTAATGAAAAACTGTTTTTT.

The count of this clone is one. V gene TRBV19 combines with J gene TRBJ2-5; 10 bases match TRBD2. Germline CDR1 reads LNHDA; CDR2 reads SQIVND (reference sequence). With V trimmed by 7 bases and J by 5 bases, 7 bases remained unmatched. There are 14 residues in the CDR3. CDR3 coding DNA: TGTGCCAGTACCAGCGGGGGGGCTTGGGAGACCCAGTACTTC. It specifies CASTSGGAWETQYF.

A few counts support this clone. J is TRBJ1-5 and V is TRBV5-8, with TRBD1 as a possible D gene (6 bases). The CDR3 totals 15 residues. The germline CDR1 and CDR2 sequences are SGHTS and YDEGEE. Trimming removed 1 base from V and 4 bases from J, with 12 bases in between. The CDR3 region has the DNA TGTGCCAGCAGCTTGTTGGGGGACACGAATCAGCCCCAGCATTTT. This encodes CASSLLGDTNQPQHF.

The chain has TRBV5-4 and TRBJ2-7, with 9 bases identical to TRBD2. CDR1 and CDR2 (germline): SGHNT, YYREEE (reference sequence). Germline trimming cut 0 bases from V and 5 bases from J; bases unmatched to any gene: 6. This CDR3 comprises 15 residues. The CDR3 loop reads CASSLAAGGFHEQYF. DNA of the CDR3: TGTGCCAGCAGCTTGGCTGCGGGAGGGTTCCACGAGCAGTACTTC.

V and J are TRBV10-3 and TRBJ2-7; 7 bases are a match to TRBD1. CDR3 size: 13 residues. The germline V gene encodes CDR1 ENHRY and CDR2 SYGVKD. The trim removed 6 bases at V and 3 bases at J, leaving 5 bases unmatched. DNA for the CDR3: TGTGCCATCAGGGCCGGGACAGACTACGAGCAGTACTTC. Its translation is CAIRAGTDYEQYF.

The chain employs TRBV4-3 and TRBJ2-4; D not certain. Germline V gene sequence: CDR1 LGHNA, CDR2 YSLEER. CDR3 length: 14 amino acids. Trimming pared 0 bases from V and 9 bases from J, leaving 12 bases between. The CDR3, as DNA: TGCGCCAGCAGCCAAGATGTAGAGAGTAGCATTCAGTACTTC. As protein: CASSQDVESSIQYF.

CDR3: CASSVARGTQYF. In DNA form, the CDR3 reads TGTGCCAGCAGCGTAGCAAGGGGGACCCAGTACTTC. The chain uses TRBV9 and TRBJ2-5, with a possible D match to TRBD1 (5 bases). This CDR3 region has 12 residues. Germline V lookup: CDR1 SGDLS, CDR2 YYNGEE. Trimming left V 0 bases short and J 7 bases short, with 7 bases between.

The CDR3 sequence is CASGTFPSYNEQFF. CDR3 coding DNA: TGTGCCAGCGGGACTTTCCCCTCCTACAATGAGCAGTTCTTC. The chain combines TRBV27 with TRBJ2-1, with D possibly TRBD2 on 6 matching bases. The CDR3 is made up of 14 amino acids. V was cut by 8 bases and J by 0 bases, with 11 bases left in between. The V gene's germline CDR1 is MNHEY and CDR2 SMNVEV (reference sequence).